This T cell receptor (beta chain) was obtained from a study of patients and donors after allogeneic stem cell transplantation. Via MiXCR, TCRdb re-called the RT-PCR reads, giving one row per CDR3 protein. This sample has 190,000 or so distinct CDR3 sequences, with roughly two fifths found just once. This CDR3 contains 17 residues. CDR1 is SGDLS and CDR2 is YYNGEE in the germline V gene. V was clipped by 0 bases and J by 10 bases; unmatched bases: 12. This TCR was recovered from a human donor who was either an allogeneic HSCT recipient or a stem cell or donor lymphocyte infusion donor (not recorded which). It is not recorded whose cells these are; they may come from a transplant donor. Source material: blood, either unsorted or a sorted T cell fraction (not recorded which). This sequence joins TRBV9 and TRBJ2-1, with 11 nucleotides matching TRBD2. In DNA, the CDR3 is TGTGCCAGCAGCGTAGGCCTAGCGGGGGGCCCATTTGGGGAGCAGTTCTTC. It yields the protein CASSVGLAGGPFGEQFF.